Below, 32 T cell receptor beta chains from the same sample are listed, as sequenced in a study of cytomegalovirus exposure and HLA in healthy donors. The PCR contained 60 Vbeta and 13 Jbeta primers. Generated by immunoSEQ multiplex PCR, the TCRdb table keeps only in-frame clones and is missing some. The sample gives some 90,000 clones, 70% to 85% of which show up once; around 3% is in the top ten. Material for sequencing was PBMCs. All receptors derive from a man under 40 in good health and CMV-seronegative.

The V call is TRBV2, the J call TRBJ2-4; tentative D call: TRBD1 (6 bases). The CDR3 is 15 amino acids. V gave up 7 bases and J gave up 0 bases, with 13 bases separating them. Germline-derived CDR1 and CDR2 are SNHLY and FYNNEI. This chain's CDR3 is CASNRQDLAKNIQYF. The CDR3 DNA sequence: TGTGCCAGCAACCGACAGGACTTAGCCAAAAACATTCAGTACTTC.

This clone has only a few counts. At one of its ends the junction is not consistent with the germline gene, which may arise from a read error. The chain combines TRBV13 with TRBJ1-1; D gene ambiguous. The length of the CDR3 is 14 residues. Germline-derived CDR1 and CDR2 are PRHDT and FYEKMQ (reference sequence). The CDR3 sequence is CASSPMRLSSEAFF. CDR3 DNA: TGTGCCAGCAGCCCTATGAGACTTTCGTCTGAAGCCTTCTTT.

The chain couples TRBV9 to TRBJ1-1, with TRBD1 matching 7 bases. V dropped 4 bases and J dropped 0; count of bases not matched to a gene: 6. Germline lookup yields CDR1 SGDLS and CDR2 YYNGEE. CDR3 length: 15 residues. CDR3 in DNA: TGTGCCAGCAGCAAAGGGGGCAGCATGAACACTGAAGCTTTCTTT. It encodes CASSKGGSMNTEAFF.

CDR3 in amino acids: CASSPGQGDYGYTF. The CDR3 DNA is TGTGCCAGCAGCCCTGGACAGGGGGACTATGGCTACACCTTC. The rearrangement joins TRBV5-6 to TRBJ1-2, with 10 positions matching TRBD1. This CDR3 is built from 14 residues. The germline V gene encodes CDR1 SGHDT and CDR2 YYEEEE. V trimming: 4 bases; J trimming: 3 bases; junction bases outside the gene matches: 3. Combining the CDR3 with reference TRBV5-6 and TRBJ1-2 gives the whole variable domain DAGVTQSPTHLIKTRGQQVTLRCSPKSGHDTVSWYQQALGQGPQFIFQYYEEEERQRGNFPDRFSGHQFPNYSSELNVNALLLGDSALYLCASSPGQGDYGYTFGSGTRLTVV.

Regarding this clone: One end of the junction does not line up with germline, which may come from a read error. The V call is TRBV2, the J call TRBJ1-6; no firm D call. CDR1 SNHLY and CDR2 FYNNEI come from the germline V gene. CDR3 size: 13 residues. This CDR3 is CASRAYIGSYYNF. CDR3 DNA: TGTGCCAGCAGAGCCTATATCGGGTCCTATTATAACTTT.

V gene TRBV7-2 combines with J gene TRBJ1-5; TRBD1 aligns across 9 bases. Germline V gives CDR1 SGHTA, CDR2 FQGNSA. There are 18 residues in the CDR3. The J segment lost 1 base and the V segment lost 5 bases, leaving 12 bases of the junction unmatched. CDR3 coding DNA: TGTGCCAGCAGCCTCGGGACAGGGAGAGGTATAAGCAATCAGCCCCAGCATTTT. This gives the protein CASSLGTGRGISNQPQHF.

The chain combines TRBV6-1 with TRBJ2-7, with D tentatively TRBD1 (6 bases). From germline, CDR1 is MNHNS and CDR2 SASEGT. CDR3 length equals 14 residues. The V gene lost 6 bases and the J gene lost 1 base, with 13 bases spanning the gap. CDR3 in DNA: TGTGCCAGCAGCGGACAGCTCCTGTCCTACGAGCAGTACTTC. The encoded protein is CASSGQLLSYEQYF.

In nucleotides, the CDR3 is TGCGCCAGCAGCCGGGACTTGTCGAACACTGAAGCTTTCTTT. Amino acids: CASSRDLSNTEAFF. The chain is built from TRBV10-1 and TRBJ1-1; tentatively, D is TRBD1 (5 bases). V lost 6 bases to trimming and J lost 1 base, with 12 bases between them. This CDR3 spans 14 amino acids. The germline V gene encodes CDR1 WNHNN and CDR2 SYGVQD (reference sequence).

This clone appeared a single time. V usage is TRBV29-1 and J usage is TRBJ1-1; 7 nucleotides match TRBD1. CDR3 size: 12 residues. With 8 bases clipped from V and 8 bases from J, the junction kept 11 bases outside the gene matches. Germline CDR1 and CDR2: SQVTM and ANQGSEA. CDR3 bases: TGCAGCTCGAAGACAGGGCCGATAGAAGCTTTCTTT. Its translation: CSSKTGPIEAFF. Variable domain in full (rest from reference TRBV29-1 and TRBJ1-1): SAVISQKPSRDICQRGTSLTIQCQVDSQVTMMFWYRQQPGQSLTLIATANQGSEATYESGFVIDKFPISRPNLTFSTLTVSNMSPEDSSIYLCSSKTGPIEAFFGQGTRLTVV.

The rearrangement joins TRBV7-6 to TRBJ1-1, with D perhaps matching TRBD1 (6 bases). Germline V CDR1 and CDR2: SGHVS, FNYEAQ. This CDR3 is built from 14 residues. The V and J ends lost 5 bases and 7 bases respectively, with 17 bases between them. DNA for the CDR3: TGTGCCAGCAGCCTAGACCCTGCCAGGGGTGAAGCTTTCTTT. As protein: CASSLDPARGEAFF.

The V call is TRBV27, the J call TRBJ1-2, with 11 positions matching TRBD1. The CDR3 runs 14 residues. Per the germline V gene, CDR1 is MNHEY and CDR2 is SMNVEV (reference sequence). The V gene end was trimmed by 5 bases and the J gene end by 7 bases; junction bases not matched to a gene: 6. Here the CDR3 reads CASSADRGQLGYTF. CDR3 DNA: TGTGCCAGCAGTGCGGACAGGGGGCAGCTTGGCTACACCTTC.

This CDR3 reads CASSYRNEKLFF. As DNA, the CDR3 is TGTGCCAGCTCCTACAGGAATGAAAAACTGTTTTTT. This sequence joins TRBV2 and TRBJ1-4, with D perhaps TRBD1 (5 bases). This CDR3 is built from 12 residues. Germline loops: CDR1 SNHLY, CDR2 FYNNEI. Between the trimmed V and J ends, which lost 8 bases and 5 bases, there was a span of 9 bases.

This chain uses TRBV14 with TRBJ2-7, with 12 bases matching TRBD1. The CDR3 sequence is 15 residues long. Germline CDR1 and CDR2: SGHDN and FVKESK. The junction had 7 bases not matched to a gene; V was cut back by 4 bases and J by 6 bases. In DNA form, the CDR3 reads TGTGCCAGCAGCCTAACCGGGACAGGGGGCGGCGAGCAGTACTTC. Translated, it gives CASSLTGTGGGEQYF. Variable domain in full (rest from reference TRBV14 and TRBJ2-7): EAGVTQFPSHSVIEKGQTVTLRCDPISGHDNLYWYRRVMGKEIKFLLHFVKESKQDESGMPNNRFLAERTGGTYSTLKVQPAELEDSGVYFCASSLTGTGGGEQYFGPGTRLTVT.

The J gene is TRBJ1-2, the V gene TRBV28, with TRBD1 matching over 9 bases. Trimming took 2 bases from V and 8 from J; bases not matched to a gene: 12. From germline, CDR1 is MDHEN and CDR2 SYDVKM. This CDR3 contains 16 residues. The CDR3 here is CASSLATGQGMGGYTF. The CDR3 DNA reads TGTGCCAGCAGTTTAGCTACTGGACAGGGGATGGGAGGCTACACCTTC.

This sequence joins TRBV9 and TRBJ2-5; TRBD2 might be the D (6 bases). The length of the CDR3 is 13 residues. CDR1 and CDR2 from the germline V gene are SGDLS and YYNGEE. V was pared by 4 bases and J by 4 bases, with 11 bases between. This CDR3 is CASSRLVGETQYF. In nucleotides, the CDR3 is TGTGCCAGCAGCCGACTAGTAGGAGAGACCCAGTACTTC.

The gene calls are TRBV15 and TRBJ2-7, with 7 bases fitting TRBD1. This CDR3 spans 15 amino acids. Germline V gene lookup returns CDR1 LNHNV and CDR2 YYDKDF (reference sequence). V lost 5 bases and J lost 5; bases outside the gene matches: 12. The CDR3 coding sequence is TGTGCCACCAGCGACTACAGGGGACCCGCGGACGAGCAGTACTTC. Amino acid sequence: CATSDYRGPADEQYF. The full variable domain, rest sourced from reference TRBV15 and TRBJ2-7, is DAMVIQNPRYQVTQFGKPVTLSCSQTLNHNVMYWYQQKSSQAPKLLFHYYDKDFNNEADTPDNFQSRRPNTSFCFLDIRSPGLGDTAMYLCATSDYRGPADEQYFGPGTRLTVT.

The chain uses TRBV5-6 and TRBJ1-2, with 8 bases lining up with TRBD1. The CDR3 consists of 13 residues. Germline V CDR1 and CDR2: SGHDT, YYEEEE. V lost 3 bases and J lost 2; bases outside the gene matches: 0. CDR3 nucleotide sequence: TGTGCCAGCAGCTGGGACAGGAACTATGGCTACACCTTC. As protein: CASSWDRNYGYTF.

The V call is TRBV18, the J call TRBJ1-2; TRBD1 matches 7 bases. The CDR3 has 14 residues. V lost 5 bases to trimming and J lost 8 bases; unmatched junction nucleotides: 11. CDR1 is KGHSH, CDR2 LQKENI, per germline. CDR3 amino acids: CASSSYTGEEGYTF. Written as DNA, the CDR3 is TGTGCCAGCTCATCTTACACAGGGGAGGAAGGCTACACCTTC. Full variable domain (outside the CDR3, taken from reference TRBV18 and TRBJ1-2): NAGVMQNPRHLVRRRGQEARLRCSPMKGHSHVYWYRQLPEEGLKFMVYLQKENIIDESGMPKERFSAEFPKEGPSILRIQQVVRGDSAAYFCASSSYTGEEGYTFGSGTRLTVV.

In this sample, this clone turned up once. The CDR3 here is CASTPAPGQGANGYTF. The CDR3 DNA sequence: TGTGCCAGCACCCCGGCTCCGGGACAGGGAGCAAATGGCTACACCTTC. The V gene is TRBV7-9, the J gene TRBJ1-2; TRBD1 aligns across 9 bases. J was trimmed by 6 bases and V by 7 bases; bases with no gene match: 15. The CDR3 contains 16 residues. CDR1 SEHNR and CDR2 FQNEAQ come from the germline V gene (reference sequence).

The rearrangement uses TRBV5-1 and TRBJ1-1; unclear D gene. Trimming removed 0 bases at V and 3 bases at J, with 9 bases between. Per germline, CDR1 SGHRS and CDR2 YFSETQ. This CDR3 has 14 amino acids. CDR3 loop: CASSLVFGDTEAFF. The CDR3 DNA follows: TGCGCCAGCAGCTTGGTGTTCGGAGACACTGAAGCTTTCTTT.

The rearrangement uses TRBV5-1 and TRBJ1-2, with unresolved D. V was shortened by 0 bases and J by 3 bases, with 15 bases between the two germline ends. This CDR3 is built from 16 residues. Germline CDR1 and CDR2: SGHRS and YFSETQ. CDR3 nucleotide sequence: TGCGCCAGCAGCTTGGGCAGCGCTAGTCTGGACTATGGCTACACCTTC. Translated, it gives CASSLGSASLDYGYTF.

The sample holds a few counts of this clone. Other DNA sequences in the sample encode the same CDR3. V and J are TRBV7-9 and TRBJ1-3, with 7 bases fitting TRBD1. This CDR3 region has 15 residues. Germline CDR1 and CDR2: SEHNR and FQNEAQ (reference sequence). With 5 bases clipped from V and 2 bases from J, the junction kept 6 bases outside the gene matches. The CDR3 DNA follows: TGTGCCAGCAGCCGACAGGGAGCTGCTGGAAACACCATATATTTT. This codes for CASSRQGAAGNTIYF.

CDR3 nucleotides: TGTGCCTCCCACCCGGGGGACTCAGAAGCTTTCTTT. This sequence encodes CASHPGDSEAFF. The chain joins TRBV30 to TRBJ1-1; D might be TRBD1 (5 bases). The V end was cut by 7 bases, the J end by 8 bases, with 17 bases between. The CDR3 sequence is 12 residues long. Germline V gene sequence: CDR1 GTSNPN, CDR2 SVGIG (reference sequence).

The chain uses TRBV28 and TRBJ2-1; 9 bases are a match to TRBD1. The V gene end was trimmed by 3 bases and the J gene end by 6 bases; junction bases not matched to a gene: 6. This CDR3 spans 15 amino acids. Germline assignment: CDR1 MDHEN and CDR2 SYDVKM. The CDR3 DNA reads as TGTGCCAGCAGTTTCACAGGGGGCAATGGCAATGAGCAGTTCTTC. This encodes CASSFTGGNGNEQFF.

For the CDR3, the DNA is TGTGCCAGCAGCGGTCGGGAACTCACAGATACGCAGTATTTT. Its protein product is CASSGRELTDTQYF. This sequence joins TRBV9 and TRBJ2-3; weak D call: TRBD2 (5 bases). The CDR3 spans 14 residues. CDR1 is SGDLS, CDR2 YYNGEE, per germline. V was cut by 3 bases and J by 2 bases, with 10 bases left in between.

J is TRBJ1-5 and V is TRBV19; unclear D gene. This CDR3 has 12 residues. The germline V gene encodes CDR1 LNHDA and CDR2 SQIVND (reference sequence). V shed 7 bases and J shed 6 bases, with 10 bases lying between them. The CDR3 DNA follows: TGTGCCAGTACCCATCTAAGTCAGCCCCAGCATTTT. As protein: CASTHLSQPQHF. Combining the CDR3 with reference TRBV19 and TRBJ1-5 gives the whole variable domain DGGITQSPKYLFRKEGQNVTLSCEQNLNHDAMYWYRQDPGQGLRLIYYSQIVNDFQKGDIAEGYSVSREKKESFPLTVTSAQKNPTAFYLCASTHLSQPQHFGDGTRLSIL.

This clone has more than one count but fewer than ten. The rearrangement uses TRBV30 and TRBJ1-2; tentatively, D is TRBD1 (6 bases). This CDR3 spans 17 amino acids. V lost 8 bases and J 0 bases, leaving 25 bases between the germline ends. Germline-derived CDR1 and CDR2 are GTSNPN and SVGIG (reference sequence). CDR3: CATSYAGARVPNYGYTF. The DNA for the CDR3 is TGTGCCACTTCCTACGCGGGGGCGCGGGTACCTAACTATGGCTACACCTTC.

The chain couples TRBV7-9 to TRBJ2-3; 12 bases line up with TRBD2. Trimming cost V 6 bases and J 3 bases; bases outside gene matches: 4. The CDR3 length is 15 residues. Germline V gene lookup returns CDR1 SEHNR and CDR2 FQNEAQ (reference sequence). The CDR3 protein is CASSPSGGVTDTQYF. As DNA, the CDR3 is TGTGCCAGCAGTCCTAGCGGGGGGGTTACAGATACGCAGTATTTT.

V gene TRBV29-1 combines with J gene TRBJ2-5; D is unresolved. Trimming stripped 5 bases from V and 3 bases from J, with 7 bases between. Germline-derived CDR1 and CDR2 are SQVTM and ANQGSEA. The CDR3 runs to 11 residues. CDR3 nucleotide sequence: TGCAGCGTTCGTTTAGAAGAGACCCAGTACTTC. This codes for CSVRLEETQYF.

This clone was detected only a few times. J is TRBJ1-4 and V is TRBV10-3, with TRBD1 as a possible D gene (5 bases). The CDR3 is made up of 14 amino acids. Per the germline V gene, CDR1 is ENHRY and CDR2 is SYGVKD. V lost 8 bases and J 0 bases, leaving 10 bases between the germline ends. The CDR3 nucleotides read TGTGCCATCGGGGAACAGGCAACTAATGAAAAACTGTTTTTT. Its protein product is CAIGEQATNEKLFF.

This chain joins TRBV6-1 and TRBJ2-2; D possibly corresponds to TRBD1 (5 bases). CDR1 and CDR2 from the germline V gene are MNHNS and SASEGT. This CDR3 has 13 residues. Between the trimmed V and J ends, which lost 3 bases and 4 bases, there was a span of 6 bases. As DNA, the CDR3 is TGTGCCAGCAGTGAGACAGTCACCGGGGAGCTGTTTTTT. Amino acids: CASSETVTGELFF.

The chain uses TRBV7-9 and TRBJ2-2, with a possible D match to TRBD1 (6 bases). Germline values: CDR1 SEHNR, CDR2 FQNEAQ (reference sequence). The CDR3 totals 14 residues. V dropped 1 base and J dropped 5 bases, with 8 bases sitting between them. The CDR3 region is CASSLEGGTGELFF. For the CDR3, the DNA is TGTGCCAGCAGCTTAGAAGGGGGAACCGGGGAGCTGTTTTTT.